The 27 T cell receptor beta chains presented below share a single source sample, sequenced in a study of blood T cell repertoires in COVID-19. TCRdb's copy holds only in-frame clones and misses some; the assay was immunoSEQ multiplex PCR. The data hold 50,000 to 65,000 clones, with over 75% observed a single time. Sequencing was performed on peripheral blood. Receptor source: a middle-aged man with active COVID-19.

The J gene is TRBJ1-1, the V gene TRBV6-5; maybe TRBD1 (5 bases). Trimming pared 0 bases from V and 0 bases from J, leaving 8 bases between. The CDR3 sequence is 15 residues long. Germline assignment: CDR1 MNHEY and CDR2 SVGAGI. The CDR3 bases are TGTGCCAGCAGTTACTCGGGGCTCATGAACACTGAAGCTTTCTTT. This codes for CASSYSGLMNTEAFF.

CDR3 nucleotide sequence: TGTGCCAGCAGCTTAGAGGGGCGGGGGGATTACAATGAGCAGTTCTTC. Its translation is CASSLEGRGDYNEQFF. This chain links TRBV11-2 with TRBJ2-1; 8 bases align to TRBD2. V lost 0 bases, J lost 4 bases, and 5 bases stayed unmatched. Germline assignment: CDR1 SGHAT and CDR2 FQNNGV. This CDR3 is built from 16 residues.

The chain links TRBV5-6 to TRBJ2-3; 13 bases agree with TRBD2. V dropped 4 bases and J dropped 1; count of bases not matched to a gene: 3. The CDR3 consists of 16 residues. Per the germline V gene, CDR1 is SGHDT and CDR2 is YYEEEE. This CDR3 is CASSGLAGDRTDTQYF. In DNA, the CDR3 is TGTGCCAGCAGCGGACTAGCGGGGGATCGCACAGATACGCAGTATTTT.

The J gene is TRBJ1-1, the V gene TRBV7-2; 8 nucleotides line up with TRBD1. J was trimmed by 4 bases and V by 3 bases; bases with no gene match: 1. This CDR3 contains 13 residues. CDR1 and CDR2 from the germline V gene are SGHTA and FQGNSA. CDR3 residues: CASSLGQVTEAFF. DNA of the CDR3: TGTGCCAGCAGCTTGGGACAGGTCACTGAAGCTTTCTTT.

The genes are TRBV9 and TRBJ2-5; TRBD1 might be the D (7 bases). The CDR3 is 15 residues long. V lost 0 bases to trimming and J lost 4 bases, with 13 bases between them. Per germline, CDR1 SGDLS and CDR2 YYNGEE. The CDR3 is CASSVDGQGGETQYF. DNA for the CDR3: TGTGCCAGCAGCGTAGATGGGCAGGGGGGAGAGACCCAGTACTTC.

This chain links TRBV4-3 with TRBJ1-3, with no clear D. V gave up 0 bases and J gave up 5 bases, with 11 bases separating them. Germline V gene data show CDR1 as LGHNA and CDR2 as YSLEER. The CDR3 totals 15 residues. For the CDR3, the DNA is TGCGCCAGCAGCCAAGAACCTACAGCTAGAAACACCATATATTTT. Its translation is CASSQEPTARNTIYF.

The chain carries TRBV4-2 and TRBJ2-3, with TRBD2 identical over 8 bases. The CDR3 sequence is 18 residues long. V lost 3 bases to trimming and J lost 1 base; unmatched junction nucleotides: 12. Germline CDR1 and CDR2: LGHNA and YNFKEQ. Written as DNA, the CDR3 is TGTGCCAGCAGCCAGGCCCGGGGGGGCCCGGGGGGCACAGATACGCAGTATTTT. Protein sequence: CASSQARGGPGGTDTQYF.

The rearrangement links TRBV6-6 to TRBJ1-2; D call uncertain. Germline V CDR1 and CDR2: MNHNY, SVGAGI (reference sequence). The CDR3 runs to 15 residues. V dropped 0 bases and J dropped 0 bases, with 8 bases sitting between them. CDR3 protein: CASSYSSGPNYGYTF. CDR3 sequence (DNA): TGTGCCAGCAGTTACTCGTCTGGCCCTAACTATGGCTACACCTTC.

The chain has TRBV19 and TRBJ1-2, with D uncertain. CDR1 is LNHDA and CDR2 is SQIVND in the germline V gene (reference sequence). This CDR3 is built from 15 residues. The V end was cut by 7 bases, the J end by 3 bases, with 18 bases between. DNA of the CDR3: TGTGCCAGTACCGCGTGGGCCTCCCCTGACTATGGCTACACCTTC. This sequence encodes CASTAWASPDYGYTF.

This clone was detected once. The chain couples TRBV29-1 to TRBJ2-1; TRBD2 matches 7 bases. Germline V gene lookup returns CDR1 SQVTM and CDR2 ANQGSEA. The CDR3 runs to 12 residues. V was pared by 7 bases and J by 8 bases, with 8 bases of the junction left unmatched. The CDR3 spells CSAIRGGDEQFF. In DNA form, the CDR3 reads TGCAGCGCCATCCGGGGAGGGGATGAGCAGTTCTTC.

About this clone: Different DNA sequences within this sample yield the same CDR3. The chain couples TRBV5-6 to TRBJ2-7, with TRBD2 matching over 7 bases. CDR3 length: 13 amino acids. The J segment lost 6 bases and the V segment lost 0 bases, leaving 3 bases of the junction unmatched. Germline V gives CDR1 SGHDT, CDR2 YYEEEE. CDR3 sequence reads: CASSLGGGGEQYF. CDR3 DNA sequence: TGTGCCAGCAGCTTGGGGGGGGGAGGCGAGCAGTACTTC.

The chain carries TRBV27 and TRBJ1-1; the D is unclear. The CDR3 sequence is 13 residues long. V was clipped by 5 bases and J by 5 bases, with 12 bases between them. Germline V gene data show CDR1 as MNHEY and CDR2 as SMNVEV (reference sequence). CDR3 sequence reads: CASSPPGRTEAFF. The CDR3 DNA is TGTGCCAGCAGTCCACCCGGGAGGACTGAAGCTTTCTTT.

The chain uses TRBV13 and TRBJ1-6, with 7 bases identical to TRBD1. The CDR3 contains 14 residues. Germline CDR1 PRHDT, CDR2 FYEKMQ (reference sequence). The V and J ends lost 7 bases and 7 bases, in that order; junction bases with no gene match: 7. CDR3 residues: CASNRQGGNSPLHF. The CDR3 DNA is TGTGCCAGCAATCGACAGGGCGGGAATTCACCCCTCCACTTT.

The genes are TRBV6-1 and TRBJ1-1; perhaps TRBD1 as D (6 bases). This CDR3 has 13 residues. V shed 3 bases and J shed 6 bases, with 11 bases lying between them. Germline V CDR1 and CDR2: MNHNS, SASEGT. CDR3 sequence reads: CASSEQNRAEAFF. The CDR3, as DNA: TGTGCCAGCAGTGAGCAGAACAGGGCTGAAGCTTTCTTT.

The V gene is TRBV5-6, the J gene TRBJ2-2, with TRBD2 as a possible D gene (5 bases). V dropped 1 base and J dropped 4 bases, with 8 bases sitting between them. Germline CDR1 SGHDT, CDR2 YYEEEE. CDR3 length equals 14 residues. The CDR3 nucleotides read TGTGCCAGCAGCTTGCCCGGGGTCACCGGGGAGCTGTTTTTT. Translation: CASSLPGVTGELFF.

This clone was recorded a few times. This chain's CDR3 is CASSLGLGGSNQPQHF. CDR3 in DNA: TGCGCCAGCAGCTTGGGGTTAGGGGGTAGCAATCAGCCCCAGCATTTT. V gene TRBV5-1 combines with J gene TRBJ1-5; D might be TRBD1 (6 bases). This CDR3 has 16 residues. Per germline, CDR1 SGHRS and CDR2 YFSETQ. V was trimmed by 0 bases and J by 0 bases, leaving 10 bases between them.

The chain employs TRBV27 and TRBJ1-5; no clear D. Germline CDR1 is MNHEY and CDR2 is SMNVEV (reference sequence). V dropped 6 bases and J dropped 1 base, with 10 bases sitting between them. The length of the CDR3 is 14 residues. The CDR3 DNA follows: TGTGCCAGCAGCCCAGAAGCGAGCAATCAGCCCCAGCATTTT. Protein sequence: CASSPEASNQPQHF.

The chain has TRBV6-5 and TRBJ1-2; D is perhaps TRBD1 (6 bases). Germline CDR1 reads MNHEY; CDR2 reads SVGAGI. CDR3 size: 13 residues. The V end was cut by 6 bases, the J end by 3 bases, with 11 bases between. CDR3 nucleotide sequence: TGTGCCAGCAGCCAGGGGTCTGACTATGGCTACACCTTC. It is translated as CASSQGSDYGYTF.

The rearrangement uses TRBV6-5 and TRBJ1-1, with TRBD1 matching over 7 bases. The CDR3 covers 13 residues. V was clipped by 5 bases and J by 5 bases; unmatched bases: 5. The germline V gene encodes CDR1 MNHEY and CDR2 SVGAGI. CDR3 amino acids: CASSRGQVTEAFF. The CDR3 region has the DNA TGTGCCAGCAGTAGAGGACAGGTTACTGAAGCTTTCTTT.

This chain joins TRBV15 and TRBJ1-5, with TRBD1 matching over 8 bases. This CDR3 is 16 amino acids long. From germline, CDR1 is LNHNV and CDR2 YYDKDF (reference sequence). Germline trimming cut 0 bases from V and 5 bases from J; bases unmatched to any gene: 6. In DNA form, the CDR3 reads TGTGCCACCAGCAGAGATCGGGGACAGGCACATCAGCCCCAGCATTTT. Amino acids: CATSRDRGQAHQPQHF.

In DNA, the CDR3 is TGTGCCAGCAGCAGGGAGCCCTACGAGCAGTACTTC. Protein sequence: CASSREPYEQYF. The chain uses TRBV7-9 and TRBJ2-7; D may be TRBD2 (5 bases). Germline CDR1 SEHNR, CDR2 FQNEAQ (reference sequence). The CDR3 consists of 12 residues. V gave up 5 bases and J gave up 2 bases, with 7 bases separating them.

This rearrangement joins TRBV18 to TRBJ2-2, with D perhaps matching TRBD1 (5 bases). V was shortened by 0 bases and J by 0 bases, with 11 bases between the two germline ends. The V gene's germline CDR1 is KGHSH and CDR2 LQKENI. This CDR3 is 17 amino acids long. CDR3 protein: CASSPPIGAANTGELFF. CDR3 nucleotides: TGTGCCAGCTCACCACCGATTGGGGCGGCGAACACCGGGGAGCTGTTTTTT.

The genes are TRBV3-1 (or the pseudogene TRBV3-2) and TRBJ2-1; maybe TRBD2 (6 bases). This CDR3 region has 12 residues. Trimming pared 7 bases from V and 4 bases from J, leaving 8 bases between. Germline lookup yields CDR1 LGHDT and CDR2 YNNKEL (reference sequence). The CDR3 nucleotides read TGTGCCAGCACGGGGGTGTACAATGAGCAGTTCTTC. It translates to CASTGVYNEQFF.

The rearrangement joins TRBV7-2 to TRBJ2-5; 8 bases map to TRBD2. The CDR3 is made up of 12 amino acids. The V gene's germline CDR1 is SGHTA and CDR2 FQGNSA. Germline trimming cut 11 bases from V and 7 bases from J; bases unmatched to any gene: 9. CDR3 amino acids: CAVRRGAGTQYF. CDR3 coding DNA: TGTGCCGTTCGGCGGGGGGCTGGGACCCAGTACTTC.

This rearrangement joins TRBV15 to TRBJ1-3; D perhaps matches TRBD1 (6 bases). Trimming took off 8 bases at V and 1 base at J, with 15 bases between the two ends. Germline V lookup: CDR1 LNHNV, CDR2 YYDKDF (reference sequence). The CDR3 loop spans 15 amino acids. This CDR3 reads CATSLGGGSGNTIYF. In DNA, the CDR3 is TGTGCCACCTCCCTAGGGGGGGGATCTGGAAACACCATATATTTT.

The rearrangement joins TRBV9 to TRBJ1-6; 8 bases line up with TRBD1. V lost 7 bases, J lost 6 bases, and 6 bases stayed unmatched. The V gene's germline CDR1 is SGDLS and CDR2 YYNGEE. CDR3 length: 14 residues. The CDR3 coding sequence is TGTGCCAGCGGGAGGCAGGGGGCTAATTCACCCCTCCACTTT. It translates to CASGRQGANSPLHF.

This clone was recorded a few times. This sequence joins TRBV10-3 and TRBJ2-2; TRBD1 matches 9 bases. This CDR3 has 15 amino acids. J was trimmed by 2 bases and V by 7 bases; bases with no gene match: 5. CDR1 and CDR2 (germline): ENHRY, SYGVKD. The CDR3 reads CAITRDRENTGELFF. CDR3 nucleotide sequence: TGTGCCATCACCAGGGACAGGGAAAACACCGGGGAGCTGTTTTTT.